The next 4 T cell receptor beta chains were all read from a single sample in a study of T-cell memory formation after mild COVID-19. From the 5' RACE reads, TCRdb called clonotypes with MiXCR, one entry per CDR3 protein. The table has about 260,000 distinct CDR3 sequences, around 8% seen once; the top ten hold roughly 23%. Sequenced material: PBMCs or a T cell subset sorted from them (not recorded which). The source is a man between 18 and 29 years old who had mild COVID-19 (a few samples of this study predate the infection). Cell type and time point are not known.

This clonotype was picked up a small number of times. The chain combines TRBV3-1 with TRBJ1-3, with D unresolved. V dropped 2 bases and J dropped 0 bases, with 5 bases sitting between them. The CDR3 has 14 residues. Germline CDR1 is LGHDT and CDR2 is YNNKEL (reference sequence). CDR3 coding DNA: TGTGCCAGCAGCCAAAGTCTCTCTGGAAACACCATATATTTT. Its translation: CASSQSLSGNTIYF.

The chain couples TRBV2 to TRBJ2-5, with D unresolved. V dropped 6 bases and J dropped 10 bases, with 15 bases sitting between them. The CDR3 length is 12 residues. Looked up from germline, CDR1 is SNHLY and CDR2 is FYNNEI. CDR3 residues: CASRDGQTGQYF. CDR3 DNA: TGTGCCAGCAGGGACGGCCAAACGGGCCAGTACTTC.

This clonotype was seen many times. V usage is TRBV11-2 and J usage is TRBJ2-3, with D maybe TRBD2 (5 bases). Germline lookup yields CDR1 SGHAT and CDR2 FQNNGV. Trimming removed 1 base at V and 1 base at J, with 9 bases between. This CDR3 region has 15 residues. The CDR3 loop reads CASSLGGPGTDTQYF. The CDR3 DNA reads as TGTGCCAGCAGCTTAGGCGGGCCGGGCACAGATACGCAGTATTTT.

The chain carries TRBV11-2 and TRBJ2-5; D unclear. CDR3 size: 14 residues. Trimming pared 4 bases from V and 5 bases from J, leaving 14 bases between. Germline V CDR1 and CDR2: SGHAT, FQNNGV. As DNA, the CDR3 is TGTGCCAGCAGCTCTAGTCAGACCATGGAGACCCAGTACTTC. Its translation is CASSSSQTMETQYF.